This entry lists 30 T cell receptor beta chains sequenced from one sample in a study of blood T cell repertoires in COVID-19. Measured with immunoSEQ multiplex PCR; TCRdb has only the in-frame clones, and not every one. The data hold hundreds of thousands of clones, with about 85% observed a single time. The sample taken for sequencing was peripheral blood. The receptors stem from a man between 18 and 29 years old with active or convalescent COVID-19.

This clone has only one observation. The CDR3 is CASSPRQGRNTEAFF. CDR3 DNA sequence: TGTGCCAGCAGCCCAAGACAGGGACGGAACACTGAAGCTTTCTTT. V and J are TRBV7-3 and TRBJ1-1; 7 nucleotides agree with TRBD1. This CDR3 is built from 15 residues. V was pared by 5 bases and J by 1 base, with 7 bases of the junction left unmatched. Per the germline V gene, CDR1 is SGHTA and CDR2 is FQGTGA.

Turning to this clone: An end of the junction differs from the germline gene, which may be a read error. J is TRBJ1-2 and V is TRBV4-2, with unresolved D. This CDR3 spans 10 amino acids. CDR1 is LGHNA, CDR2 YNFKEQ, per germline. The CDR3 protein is CATAQPGYTF. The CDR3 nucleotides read TGCGCCACCGCCCAACCGGGCTACACCTTC.

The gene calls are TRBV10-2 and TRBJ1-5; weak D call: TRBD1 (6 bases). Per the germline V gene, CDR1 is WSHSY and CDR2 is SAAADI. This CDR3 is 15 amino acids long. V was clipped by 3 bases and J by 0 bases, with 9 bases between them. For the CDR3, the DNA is TGCGCCAGCAGTGACCGGACAGTTAGCAATCAGCCCCAGCATTTT. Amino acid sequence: CASSDRTVSNQPQHF.

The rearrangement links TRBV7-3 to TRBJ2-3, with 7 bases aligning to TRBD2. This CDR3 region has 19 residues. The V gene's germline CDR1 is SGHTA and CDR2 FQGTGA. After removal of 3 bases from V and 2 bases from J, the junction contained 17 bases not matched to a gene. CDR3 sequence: CASSFRGTGRAGATDTQYF. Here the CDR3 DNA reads TGTGCCAGCAGCTTTAGGGGTACGGGAAGGGCGGGAGCCACAGATACGCAGTATTTT.

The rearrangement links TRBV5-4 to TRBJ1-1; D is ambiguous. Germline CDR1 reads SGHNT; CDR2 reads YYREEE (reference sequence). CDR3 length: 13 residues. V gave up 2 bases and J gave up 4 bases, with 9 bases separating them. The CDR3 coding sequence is TGTGCCAGCAGCTTATCGGGGATCACTGAAGCTTTCTTT. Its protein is CASSLSGITEAFF. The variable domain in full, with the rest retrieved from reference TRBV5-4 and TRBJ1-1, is ETGVTQSPTHLIKTRGQQVTLRCSSQSGHNTVSWYQQALGQGPQFIFQYYREEENGRGNFPPRFSGLQFPNYSSELNVNALELDDSALYLCASSLSGITEAFFGQGTRLTVV.

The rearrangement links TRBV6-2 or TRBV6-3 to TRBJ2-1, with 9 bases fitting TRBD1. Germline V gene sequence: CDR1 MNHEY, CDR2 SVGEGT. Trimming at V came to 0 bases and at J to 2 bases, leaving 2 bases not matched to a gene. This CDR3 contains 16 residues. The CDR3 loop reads CASSYSGQGPYNEQFF. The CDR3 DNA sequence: TGTGCCAGCAGTTACTCGGGACAGGGACCCTACAATGAGCAGTTCTTC.

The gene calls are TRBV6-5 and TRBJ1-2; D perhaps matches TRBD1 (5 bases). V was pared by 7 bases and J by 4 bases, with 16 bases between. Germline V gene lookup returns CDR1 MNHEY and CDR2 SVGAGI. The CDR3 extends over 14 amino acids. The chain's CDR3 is CASMDTALIYGYTF. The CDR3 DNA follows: TGTGCCAGCATGGACACGGCGCTTATCTATGGCTACACCTTC.

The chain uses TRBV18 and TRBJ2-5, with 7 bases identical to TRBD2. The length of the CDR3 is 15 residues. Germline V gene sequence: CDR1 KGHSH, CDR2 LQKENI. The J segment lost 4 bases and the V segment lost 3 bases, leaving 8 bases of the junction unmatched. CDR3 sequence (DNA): TGTGCCAGCTCACCTCGGGAGGCCGGGGGAGAGACCCAGTACTTC. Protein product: CASSPREAGGETQYF.

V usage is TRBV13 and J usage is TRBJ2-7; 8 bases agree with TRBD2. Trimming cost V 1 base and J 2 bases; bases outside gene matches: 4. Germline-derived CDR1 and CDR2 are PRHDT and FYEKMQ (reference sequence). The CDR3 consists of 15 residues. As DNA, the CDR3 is TGTGCCAGCAGCTTAGAGGTAGCGGGACCCTACGAGCAGTACTTC. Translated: CASSLEVAGPYEQYF.

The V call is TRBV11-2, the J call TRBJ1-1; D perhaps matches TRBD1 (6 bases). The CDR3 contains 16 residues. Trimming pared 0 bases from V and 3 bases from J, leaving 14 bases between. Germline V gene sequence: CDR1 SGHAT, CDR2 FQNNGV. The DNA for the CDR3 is TGTGCCAGCAGCTTAGAGGTTGGGGGGGCTGACACTGAAGCTTTCTTT. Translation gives CASSLEVGGADTEAFF.

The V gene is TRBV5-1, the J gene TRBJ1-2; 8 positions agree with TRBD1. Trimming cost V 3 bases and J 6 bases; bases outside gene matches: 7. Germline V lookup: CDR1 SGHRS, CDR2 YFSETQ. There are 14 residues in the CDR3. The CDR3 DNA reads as TGCGCCAGCAGCTCGGCAGGGGGCTTGGATGGCTACACCTTC. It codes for CASSSAGGLDGYTF. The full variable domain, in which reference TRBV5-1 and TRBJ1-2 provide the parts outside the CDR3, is KAGVTQTPRYLIKTRGQQVTLSCSPISGHRSVSWYQQTPGQGLQFLFEYFSETQRNKGNFPGRFSGRQFSNSRSEMNVSTLELGDSALYLCASSSAGGLDGYTFGSGTRLTVV.

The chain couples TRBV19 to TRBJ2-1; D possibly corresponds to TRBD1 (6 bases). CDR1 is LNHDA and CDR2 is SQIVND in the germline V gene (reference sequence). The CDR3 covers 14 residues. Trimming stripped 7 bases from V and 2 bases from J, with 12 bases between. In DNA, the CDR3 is TGTGCCAGTAATATCAGGGGACCCTACAATGAGCAGTTCTTC. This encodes CASNIRGPYNEQFF.

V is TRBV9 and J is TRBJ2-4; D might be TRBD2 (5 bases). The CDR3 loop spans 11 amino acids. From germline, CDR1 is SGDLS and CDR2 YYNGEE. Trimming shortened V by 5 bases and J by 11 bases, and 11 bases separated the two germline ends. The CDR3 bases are TGTGCCAGCAGGGCTGACGGGGTTCAGTACTTC. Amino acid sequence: CASRADGVQYF. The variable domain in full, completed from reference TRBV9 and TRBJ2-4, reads DSGVTQTPKHLITATGQRVTLRCSPRSGDLSVYWYQQSLDQGLQFLIQYYNGEERAKGNILERFSAQQFPDLHSELNLSSLELGDSALYFCASRADGVQYFGAGTRLSVL.

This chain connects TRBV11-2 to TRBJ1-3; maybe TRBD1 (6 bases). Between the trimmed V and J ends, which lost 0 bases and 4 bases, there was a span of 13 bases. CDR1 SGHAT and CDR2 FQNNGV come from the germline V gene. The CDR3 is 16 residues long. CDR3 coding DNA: TGTGCCAGCAGCTTAGAGGGGGCAGGCTGGGGAAACACCATATATTTT. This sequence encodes CASSLEGAGWGNTIYF.

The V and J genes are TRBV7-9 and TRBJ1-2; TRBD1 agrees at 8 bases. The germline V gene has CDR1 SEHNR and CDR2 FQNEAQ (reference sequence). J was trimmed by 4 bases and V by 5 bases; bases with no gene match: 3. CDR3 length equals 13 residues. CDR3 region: CASSPGQGYGYTF. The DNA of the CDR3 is TGTGCCAGCAGCCCTGGACAGGGCTATGGCTACACCTTC.

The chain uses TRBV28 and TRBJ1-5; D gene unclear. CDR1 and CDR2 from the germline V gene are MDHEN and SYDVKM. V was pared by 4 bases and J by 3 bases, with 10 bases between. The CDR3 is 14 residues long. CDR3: CASSSGTDNQPQHF. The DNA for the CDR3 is TGTGCCAGCAGTTCAGGCACAGACAATCAGCCCCAGCATTTT.

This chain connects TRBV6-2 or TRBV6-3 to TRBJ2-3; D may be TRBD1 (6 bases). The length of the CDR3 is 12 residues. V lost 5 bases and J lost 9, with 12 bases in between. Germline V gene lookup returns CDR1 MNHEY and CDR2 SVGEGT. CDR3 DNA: TGTGCCAGCAGTCACGGACAGTTCACGCAGTATTTT. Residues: CASSHGQFTQYF.

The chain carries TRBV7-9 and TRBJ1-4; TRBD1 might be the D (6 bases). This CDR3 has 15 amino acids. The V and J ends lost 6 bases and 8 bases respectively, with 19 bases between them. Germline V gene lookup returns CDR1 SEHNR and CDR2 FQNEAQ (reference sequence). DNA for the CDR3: TGTGCCAGCAGTCCGGGAGGGGGAGCGATCGAAAAACTGTTTTTT. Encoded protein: CASSPGGGAIEKLFF.

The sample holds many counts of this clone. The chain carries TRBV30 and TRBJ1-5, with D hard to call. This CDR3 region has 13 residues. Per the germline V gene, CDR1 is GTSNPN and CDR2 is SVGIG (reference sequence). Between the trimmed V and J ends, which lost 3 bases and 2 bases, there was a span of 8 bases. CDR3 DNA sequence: TGTGCCTGGAGGGGAGATGGCAATCAGCCCCAGCATTTT. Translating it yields CAWRGDGNQPQHF.

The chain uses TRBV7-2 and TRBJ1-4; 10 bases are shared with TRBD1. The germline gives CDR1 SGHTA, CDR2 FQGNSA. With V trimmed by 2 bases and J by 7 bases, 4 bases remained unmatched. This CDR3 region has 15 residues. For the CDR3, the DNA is TGTGCCAGCAGCTTAACCCGGGACAGGGGTGAAAAACTGTTTTTT. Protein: CASSLTRDRGEKLFF.

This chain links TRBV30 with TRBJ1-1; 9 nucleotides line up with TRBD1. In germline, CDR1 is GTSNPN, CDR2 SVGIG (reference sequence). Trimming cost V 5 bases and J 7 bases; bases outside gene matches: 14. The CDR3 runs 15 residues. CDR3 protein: CAWGNGKQGAGEAFF. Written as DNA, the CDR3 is TGTGCCTGGGGAAATGGTAAACAGGGGGCCGGTGAAGCTTTCTTT.

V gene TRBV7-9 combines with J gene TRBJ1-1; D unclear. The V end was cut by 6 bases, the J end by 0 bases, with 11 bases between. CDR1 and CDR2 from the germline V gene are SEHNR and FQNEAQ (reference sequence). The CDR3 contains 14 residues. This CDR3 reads CASSNSPMNTEAFF. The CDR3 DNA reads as TGTGCCAGCAGTAACAGCCCCATGAACACTGAAGCTTTCTTT.

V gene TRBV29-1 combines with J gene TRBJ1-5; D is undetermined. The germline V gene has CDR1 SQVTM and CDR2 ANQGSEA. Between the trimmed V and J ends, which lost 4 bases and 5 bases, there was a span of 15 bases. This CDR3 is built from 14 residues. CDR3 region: CSVAPDSEDQPQHF. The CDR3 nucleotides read TGCAGCGTTGCTCCCGACTCAGAAGATCAGCCCCAGCATTTT.

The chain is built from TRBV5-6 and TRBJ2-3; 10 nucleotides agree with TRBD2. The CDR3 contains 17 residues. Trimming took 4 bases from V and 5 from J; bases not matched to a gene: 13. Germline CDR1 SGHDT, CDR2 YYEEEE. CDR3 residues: CASSHGPSGGAGDTQYF. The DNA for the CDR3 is TGTGCCAGCAGCCACGGACCCAGCGGGGGGGCTGGAGATACGCAGTATTTT.

CDR3 protein: CAIRGQMNTEAFF. CDR3 sequence (DNA): TGTGCCATACGGGGACAGATGAACACTGAAGCTTTCTTT. This chain links TRBV6-6 with TRBJ1-1, with 7 nucleotides matching TRBD1. Losses at the gene ends were 10 bases for V and 0 bases for J; bases not matched to a gene: 5. CDR3 size: 13 residues. The germline V gene has CDR1 MNHNY and CDR2 SVGAGI (reference sequence).

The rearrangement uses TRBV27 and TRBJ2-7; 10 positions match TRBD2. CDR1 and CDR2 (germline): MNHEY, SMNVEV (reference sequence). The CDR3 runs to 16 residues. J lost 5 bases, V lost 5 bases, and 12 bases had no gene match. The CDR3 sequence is CASSRASGSLAHEQYF. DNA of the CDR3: TGTGCCAGCAGTAGAGCTAGCGGGAGTTTAGCGCACGAGCAGTACTTC.

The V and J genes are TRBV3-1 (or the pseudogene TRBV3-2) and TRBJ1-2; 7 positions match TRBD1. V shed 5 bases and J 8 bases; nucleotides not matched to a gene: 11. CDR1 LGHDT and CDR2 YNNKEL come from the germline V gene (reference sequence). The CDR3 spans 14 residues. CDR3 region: CASSMEGGLWGYTF. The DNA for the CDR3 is TGTGCCAGCAGCATGGAAGGGGGCTTGTGGGGCTACACCTTC.

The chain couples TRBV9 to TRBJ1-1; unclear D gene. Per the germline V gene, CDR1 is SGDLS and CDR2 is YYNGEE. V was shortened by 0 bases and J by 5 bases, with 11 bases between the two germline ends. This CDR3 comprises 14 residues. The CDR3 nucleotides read TGTGCCAGCAGCGTAGTCCAGGCTGGGACTGAAGCTTTCTTT. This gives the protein CASSVVQAGTEAFF.

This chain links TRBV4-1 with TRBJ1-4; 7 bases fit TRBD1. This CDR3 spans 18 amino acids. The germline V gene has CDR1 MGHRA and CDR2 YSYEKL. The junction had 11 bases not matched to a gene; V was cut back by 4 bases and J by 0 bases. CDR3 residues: CASSLTPGQIATNEKLFF. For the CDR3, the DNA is TGCGCCAGCAGCCTAACTCCGGGACAGATTGCAACTAATGAAAAACTGTTTTTT.

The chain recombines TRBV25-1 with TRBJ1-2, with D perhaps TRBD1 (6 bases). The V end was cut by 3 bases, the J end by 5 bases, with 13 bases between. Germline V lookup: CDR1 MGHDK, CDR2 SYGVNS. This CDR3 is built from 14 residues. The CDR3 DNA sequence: TGTGCCAGCAGTGATTCCGGGACAACTTATGGCTACACCTTC. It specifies CASSDSGTTYGYTF.